This T cell receptor beta chain appears in the sequencing data of a study of PD-L1 blockade in urothelial cancer. Study-wide background: A median of about 130,000 T cells was found in the blood samples.

Study-level results: Greater 3-week expansion of tumor-associated blood clones was recorded for durable-benefit patients.

Comments on this clone: The target antigen is unknown.

The method was immunoSEQ multiplex PCR; TCRdb's version includes in-frame clones alone and lacks a portion of them. The table lists some 65,000 clones, 81% of them singletons. Time point indicated: pretreatment peripheral blood. This CDR3 is built from 13 residues. Germline loops: CDR1 MNHNS, CDR2 SASEGT. V was pared by 6 bases and J by 10 bases, with 16 bases between. The chain combines TRBV6-1 with TRBJ2-1; D perhaps matches TRBD2 (5 bases). This sequence was found in a man in his 70s with urothelial cancer. This material consisted of PBMCs, taken around atezolizumab (anti-PD-L1) treatment. CDR3 amino acids: CASSSDLSLEQFF. The CDR3 nucleotides are TGTGCCAGCAGCTCGGACTTATCATTGGAGCAGTTCTTC.